These 17 T cell receptor beta chains came from one sample sequenced in a study of CD8 T cells in Susac syndrome. Random-hexamer reverse transcription was applied to roughly 0.5 to 1 ug RNA. TCRdb reprocessed the immunoSEQ multiplex PCR reads via MiXCR and lists one record per CDR3 protein. The sample has tens of thousands of distinct CDR3 sequences, over 75% seen once. Sequencing was carried out using CD8+ T cells from PBMCs. These receptors came from a human donor with multiple sclerosis.

The chain combines TRBV3-1 with TRBJ2-3; 12 bases agree with TRBD2. The length of the CDR3 is 16 residues. The V gene's germline CDR1 is LGHDT and CDR2 YNNKEL (reference sequence). The trim removed 2 bases at V and 6 bases at J, leaving 6 bases unmatched. This chain's CDR3 is CASSQLAGGTLDTQYF. The CDR3 coding sequence is TGTGCCAGCAGCCAACTAGCGGGGGGGACTCTGGATACGCAGTATTTT.

The chain links TRBV28 to TRBJ1-4; D is perhaps TRBD1 (6 bases). The CDR3 contains 15 residues. With 6 bases removed from V and 8 bases from J, the gap between germline ends came to 19 bases. Germline V gives CDR1 MDHEN, CDR2 SYDVKM. The CDR3 here is CASSRSRDTREKLFF. The CDR3 DNA follows: TGTGCCAGCAGCCGGTCCCGGGACACGCGAGAAAAACTGTTTTTT.

This rearrangement joins TRBV24-1 to TRBJ2-2; D gene uncertain. Germline V gene data show CDR1 as KGHDR and CDR2 as SFDVKD. The CDR3 covers 13 residues. The V gene lost 6 bases and the J gene lost 4 bases, with 8 bases spanning the gap. CDR3 coding DNA: TGTGCCACCAGTCCTACCGTCACCGGGGAGCTGTTTTTT. Residues: CATSPTVTGELFF.

The rearrangement links TRBV4-1 to TRBJ1-4, with D uncertain. The CDR3 loop spans 15 amino acids. The V gene's germline CDR1 is MGHRA and CDR2 YSYEKL. V was trimmed by 4 bases and J by 2 bases, leaving 11 bases between them. DNA of the CDR3: TGCGCCAGCAGCCTAAGTTCGGGGACTAATGAAAAACTGTTTTTT. This translates into CASSLSSGTNEKLFF.

The chain links TRBV29-1 to TRBJ1-2; TRBD1 matches at 8 bases. V lost 8 bases to trimming and J lost 6 bases; unmatched junction nucleotides: 17. The CDR3 has 15 residues. Looked up from germline, CDR1 is SQVTM and CDR2 is ANQGSEA. This CDR3 is CSHQGAQFMVNGYTF. CDR3 sequence (DNA): TGCAGCCATCAGGGGGCCCAGTTCATGGTCAATGGCTACACCTTC. Together with reference TRBV29-1 and TRBJ1-2, the CDR3 gives the full variable domain: SAVISQKPSRDICQRGTSLTIQCQVDSQVTMMFWYRQQPGQSLTLIATANQGSEATYESGFVIDKFPISRPNLTFSTLTVSNMSPEDSSIYLCSHQGAQFMVNGYTFGSGTRLTVV.

The chain recombines TRBV9 with TRBJ2-3; unclear D gene. There are 16 residues in the CDR3. Trimming took off 0 bases at V and 0 bases at J, with 11 bases between the two ends. The germline CDR1 and CDR2 sequences are SGDLS and YYNGEE. CDR3 coding DNA: TGTGCCAGCAGCGTAGTTCCTAGGCAAAGCACAGATACGCAGTATTTT. Translated, it gives CASSVVPRQSTDTQYF.

The rearrangement uses TRBV18 and TRBJ2-1; the D call may be TRBD1 or TRBD2 (5 bases each). CDR1 is KGHSH and CDR2 is LQKENI in the germline V gene. Trimming stripped 5 bases from V and 2 bases from J, with 16 bases between. CDR3 length: 16 amino acids. The CDR3 sequence: CASSFPRGDPYNEQFF. In DNA form, the CDR3 reads TGTGCCAGCTCATTCCCAAGGGGAGACCCCTACAATGAGCAGTTCTTC. The full variable domain, its missing parts supplied by reference TRBV18 and TRBJ2-1, is NAGVMQNPRHLVRRRGQEARLRCSPMKGHSHVYWYRQLPEEGLKFMVYLQKENIIDESGMPKERFSAEFPKEGPSILRIQQVVRGDSAAYFCASSFPRGDPYNEQFFGPGTRLTVL.

This clonotype showed up just once. The chain joins TRBV20-1 to TRBJ2-4; 7 bases line up with TRBD2. With V trimmed by 6 bases and J by 4 bases, 15 bases remained unmatched. Germline V lookup: CDR1 DFQATT, CDR2 SNEGSKA (reference sequence). This CDR3 contains 16 residues. CDR3 bases: TGCAGTGCGCCGGGGTTACTAGCGAGGGCGAAAAACATTCAGTACTTC. Translating gives CSAPGLLARAKNIQYF.

The V gene is TRBV3-1, the J gene TRBJ1-1, with TRBD1 as a possible D gene (5 bases). The CDR3 covers 19 residues. Germline values: CDR1 LGHDT, CDR2 YNNKEL (reference sequence). The ends were cut back, 0 bases at V and 0 bases at J, with 20 bases in the middle. The CDR3 reads CASSQEPNWGGSVNTEAFF. Written as DNA, the CDR3 is TGTGCCAGCAGCCAAGAACCCAATTGGGGGGGGAGCGTGAACACTGAAGCTTTCTTT.

This clonotype was seen a single time. The chain has TRBV9 and TRBJ2-3; possibly TRBD2 for D (5 bases). Between the trimmed V and J ends, which lost 4 bases and 0 bases, there was a span of 12 bases. CDR1 is SGDLS, CDR2 YYNGEE, per germline. There are 15 residues in the CDR3. This CDR3 reads CASSPTGSSTDTQYF. CDR3 coding DNA: TGTGCCAGCAGCCCGACGGGGAGCAGCACAGATACGCAGTATTTT.

The rearrangement links TRBV6-5 to TRBJ2-2, with 9 bases matching TRBD1. V lost 2 bases to trimming and J lost 7 bases; unmatched junction nucleotides: 2. The CDR3 sequence is 14 residues long. Germline CDR1 reads MNHEY; CDR2 reads SVGAGI. CDR3 sequence: CASSYGQGNGELFF. The CDR3 nucleotides are TGTGCCAGCAGTTACGGACAGGGGAACGGGGAGCTGTTTTTT.

The chain couples TRBV28 to TRBJ2-7, with D possibly matching TRBD1 (6 bases). The CDR3 sequence is 14 residues long. With 7 bases removed from V and 0 bases from J, the gap between germline ends came to 13 bases. The germline V gene encodes CDR1 MDHEN and CDR2 SYDVKM. CDR3 DNA: TGTGCCAGCACCCTAACAGGGAGCTCCTACGAGCAGTACTTC. Protein: CASTLTGSSYEQYF.

The rearrangement joins TRBV4-1 to TRBJ1-2; D gene uncertain. The germline gives CDR1 MGHRA, CDR2 YSYEKL. V lost 0 bases and J lost 2, with 13 bases in between. The CDR3 sequence is 16 residues long. CDR3 residues: CASSQDLVMENYGYTF. For the CDR3, the DNA is TGCGCCAGCAGCCAAGATCTAGTGATGGAAAACTATGGCTACACCTTC.

The chain employs TRBV6-5 and TRBJ1-2; a weak D match, TRBD1 (6 bases). Trimming took 8 bases from V and 4 from J, leaving 11 bases between them. Germline lookup yields CDR1 MNHEY and CDR2 SVGAGI. The CDR3 runs 12 residues. The CDR3 here is CASRGAVYGYTF. The DNA of the CDR3 is TGTGCCAGCCGGGGGGCAGTCTATGGCTACACCTTC.

This chain uses TRBV4-1 with TRBJ1-3; D is ambiguous. Germline CDR1 reads MGHRA; CDR2 reads YSYEKL. This CDR3 has 13 residues. Trimming shortened V by 4 bases and J by 4 bases, and 8 bases separated the two germline ends. CDR3 sequence reads: CASSPTQGNTIYF. In DNA form, the CDR3 reads TGCGCCAGCAGCCCCACGCAGGGAAACACCATATATTTT.

The chain links TRBV30 to TRBJ1-1; 7 bases are shared with TRBD1. V trimming: 5 bases; J trimming: 0 bases; junction bases outside the gene matches: 6. The CDR3 has 14 residues. Germline CDR1 reads GTSNPN; CDR2 reads SVGIG (reference sequence). This CDR3 reads CAWERGQLNTEAFF. CDR3 nucleotides: TGTGCCTGGGAGAGGGGACAGTTGAACACTGAAGCTTTCTTT.

The chain links TRBV24-1 to TRBJ2-1; 7 bases match TRBD1. The length of the CDR3 is 16 residues. CDR1 is KGHDR and CDR2 is SFDVKD in the germline V gene. With V trimmed by 5 bases and J by 6 bases, 12 bases remained unmatched. The DNA for the CDR3 is TGTGCCACCAGTGTAGGCCAACAGGGGATCTCCAATGAGCAGTTCTTC. Encoded protein: CATSVGQQGISNEQFF.